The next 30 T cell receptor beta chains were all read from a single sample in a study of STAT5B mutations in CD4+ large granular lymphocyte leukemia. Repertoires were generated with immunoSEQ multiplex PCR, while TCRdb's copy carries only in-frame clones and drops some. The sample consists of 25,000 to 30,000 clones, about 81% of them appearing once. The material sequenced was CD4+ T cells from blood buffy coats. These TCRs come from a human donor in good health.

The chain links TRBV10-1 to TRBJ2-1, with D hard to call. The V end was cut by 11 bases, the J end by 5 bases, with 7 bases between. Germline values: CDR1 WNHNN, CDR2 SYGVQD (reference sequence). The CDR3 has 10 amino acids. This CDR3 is CAGGDNEQFF. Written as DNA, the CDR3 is TGCGCCGGCGGCGACAATGAGCAGTTCTTC.

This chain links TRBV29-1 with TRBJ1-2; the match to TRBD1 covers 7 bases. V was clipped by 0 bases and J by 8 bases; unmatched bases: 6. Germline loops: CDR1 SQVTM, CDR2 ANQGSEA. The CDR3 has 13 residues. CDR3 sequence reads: CSVEDRGGRGYTF. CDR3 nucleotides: TGCAGCGTTGAAGATCGAGGGGGCAGGGGCTACACCTTC.

DNA for the CDR3: TGTGCCAGCAGCGCACAACCAGGGCGAGGAAAACTGTTTTTT. This gives the protein CASSAQPGRGKLFF. The chain links TRBV9 to TRBJ1-4; maybe TRBD1 (5 bases). This CDR3 contains 14 residues. V lost 3 bases, J lost 10 bases, and 16 bases lay in between. The V gene's germline CDR1 is SGDLS and CDR2 YYNGEE.

As DNA, the CDR3 is TGCGCCAGCAGCCAAGGGACTAGCGGCTACGAGCAGTACTTC. This sequence encodes CASSQGTSGYEQYF. The V gene is TRBV5-1, the J gene TRBJ2-7, with 11 bases that match TRBD2. J gave up 3 bases and V 4 bases, and 3 bases lay outside the gene matches. Germline CDR1 is SGHRS and CDR2 is YFSETQ. The CDR3 contains 14 residues.

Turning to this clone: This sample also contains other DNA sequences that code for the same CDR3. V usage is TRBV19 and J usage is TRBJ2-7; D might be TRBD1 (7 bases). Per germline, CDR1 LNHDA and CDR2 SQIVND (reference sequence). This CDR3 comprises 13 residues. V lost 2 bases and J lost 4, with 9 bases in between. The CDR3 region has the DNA TGTGCCAGTAGTATACAGGGGGGTTACGAGCAGTACTTC. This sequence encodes CASSIQGGYEQYF.

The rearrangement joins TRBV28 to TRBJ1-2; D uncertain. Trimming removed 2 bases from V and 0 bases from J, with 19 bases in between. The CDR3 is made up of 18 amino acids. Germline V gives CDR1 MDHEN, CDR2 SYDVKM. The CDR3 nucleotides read TGTGCCAGCAGTTTAGAAGGACCCGGATCCCGAACTAACTATGGCTACACCTTC. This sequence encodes CASSLEGPGSRTNYGYTF.

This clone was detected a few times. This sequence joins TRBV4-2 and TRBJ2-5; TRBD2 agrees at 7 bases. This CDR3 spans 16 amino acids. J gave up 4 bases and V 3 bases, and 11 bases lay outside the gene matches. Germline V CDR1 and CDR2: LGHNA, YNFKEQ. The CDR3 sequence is CASSHPFGGGRETQYF. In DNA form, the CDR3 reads TGTGCCAGCAGCCACCCTTTTGGGGGAGGGAGAGAGACCCAGTACTTC.

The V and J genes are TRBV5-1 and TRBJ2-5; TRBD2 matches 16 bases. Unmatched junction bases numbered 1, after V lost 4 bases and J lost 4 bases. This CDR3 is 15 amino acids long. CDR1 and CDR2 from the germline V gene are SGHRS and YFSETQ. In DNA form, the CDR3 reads TGCGCCAGCAGCGGGACTAGCGGGAGGGCAGAGACCCAGTACTTC. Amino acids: CASSGTSGRAETQYF.

The CDR3 protein is CAITSGEKNTEAFF. CDR3 in DNA: TGTGCCATCACTTCGGGGGAAAAGAACACTGAAGCTTTCTTT. V and J are TRBV10-3 and TRBJ1-1, with D possibly being TRBD1 (5 bases). V was trimmed by 7 bases and J by 1 base, leaving 13 bases between them. Germline V CDR1 and CDR2: ENHRY, SYGVKD. The CDR3 contains 14 residues.

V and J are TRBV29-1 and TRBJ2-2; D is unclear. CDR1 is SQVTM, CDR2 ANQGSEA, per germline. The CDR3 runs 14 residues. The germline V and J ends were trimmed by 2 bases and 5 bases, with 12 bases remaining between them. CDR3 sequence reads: CSVELPVGTGELFF. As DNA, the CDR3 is TGCAGCGTTGAACTCCCGGTTGGTACCGGGGAGCTGTTTTTT.

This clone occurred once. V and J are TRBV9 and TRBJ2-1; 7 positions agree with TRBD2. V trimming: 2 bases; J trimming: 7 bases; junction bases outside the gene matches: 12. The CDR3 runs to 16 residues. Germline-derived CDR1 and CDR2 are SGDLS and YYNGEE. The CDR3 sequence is CASSVEIGGRGNEQFF. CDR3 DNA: TGTGCCAGCAGCGTTGAAATCGGCGGGAGAGGTAATGAGCAGTTCTTC.

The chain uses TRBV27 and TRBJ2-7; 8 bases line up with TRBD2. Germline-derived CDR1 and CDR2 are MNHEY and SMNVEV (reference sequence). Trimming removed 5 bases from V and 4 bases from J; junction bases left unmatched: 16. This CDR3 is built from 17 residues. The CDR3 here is CASSPPVGAGVRYEQYF. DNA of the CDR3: TGTGCCAGCAGTCCCCCTGTGGGAGCGGGGGTTCGGTACGAGCAGTACTTC.

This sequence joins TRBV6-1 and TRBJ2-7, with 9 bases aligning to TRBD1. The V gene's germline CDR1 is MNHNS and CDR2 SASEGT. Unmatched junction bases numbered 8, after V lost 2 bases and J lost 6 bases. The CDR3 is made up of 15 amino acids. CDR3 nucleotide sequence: TGTGCCAGCAGTGAAATCCGGGACAGGGACCTCGAGCAGTACTTC. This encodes CASSEIRDRDLEQYF.

CDR3: CASSQVAGRTEAFF. The CDR3 DNA sequence: TGTGCCAGCAGCCAAGTTGCAGGGAGAACTGAAGCTTTCTTT. This rearrangement joins TRBV14 to TRBJ1-1; possibly TRBD1 for D (5 bases). Germline CDR1 reads SGHDN; CDR2 reads FVKESK. V was trimmed by 1 base and J by 5 bases, leaving 11 bases between them. The CDR3 extends over 14 amino acids.

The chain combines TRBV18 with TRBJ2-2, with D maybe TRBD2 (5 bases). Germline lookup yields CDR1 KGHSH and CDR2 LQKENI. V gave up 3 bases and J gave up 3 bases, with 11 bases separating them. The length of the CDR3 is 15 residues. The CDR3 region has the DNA TGTGCCAGCTCACCGAGGGATCTAGACACCGGGGAGCTGTTTTTT. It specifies CASSPRDLDTGELFF.

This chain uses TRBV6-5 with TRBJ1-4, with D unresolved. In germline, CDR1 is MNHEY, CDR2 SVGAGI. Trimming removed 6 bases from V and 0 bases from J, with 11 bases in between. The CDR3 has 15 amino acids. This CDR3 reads CASSEEGATNEKLFF. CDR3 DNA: TGTGCCAGCAGCGAGGAAGGTGCAACTAATGAAAAACTGTTTTTT.

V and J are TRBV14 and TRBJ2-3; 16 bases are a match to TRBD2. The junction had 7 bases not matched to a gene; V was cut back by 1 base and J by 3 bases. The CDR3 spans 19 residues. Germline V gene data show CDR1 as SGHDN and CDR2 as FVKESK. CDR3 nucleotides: TGTGCCAGCAGCCAAGGCGGGACTAGCGGGAGGGCCTGGACAGATACGCAGTATTTT. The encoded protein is CASSQGGTSGRAWTDTQYF.

DNA of the CDR3: TGTGCCAGCAGCTTTAGCGGGAGGGGCGCAGATACGCAGTATTTT. Protein product: CASSFSGRGADTQYF. J is TRBJ2-3 and V is TRBV5-4; 11 bases fit TRBD2. V gave up 2 bases and J gave up 4 bases; unmatched junction bases: 3. The CDR3 runs 15 residues. The germline CDR1 and CDR2 sequences are SGHNT and YYREEE (reference sequence).

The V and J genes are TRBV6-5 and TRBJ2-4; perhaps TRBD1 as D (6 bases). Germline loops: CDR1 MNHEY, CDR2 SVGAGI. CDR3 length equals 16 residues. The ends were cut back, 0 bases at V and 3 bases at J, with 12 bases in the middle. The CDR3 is CASSYSTGTGKNIQYF. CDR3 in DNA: TGTGCCAGCAGTTACTCTACAGGGACGGGCAAAAACATTCAGTACTTC.

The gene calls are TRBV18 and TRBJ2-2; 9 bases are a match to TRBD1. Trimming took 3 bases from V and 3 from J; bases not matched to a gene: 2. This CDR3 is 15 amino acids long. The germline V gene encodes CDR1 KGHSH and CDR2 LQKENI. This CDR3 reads CASSPGQGYTGELFF. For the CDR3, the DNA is TGTGCCAGCTCACCGGGACAGGGCTACACCGGGGAGCTGTTTTTT.

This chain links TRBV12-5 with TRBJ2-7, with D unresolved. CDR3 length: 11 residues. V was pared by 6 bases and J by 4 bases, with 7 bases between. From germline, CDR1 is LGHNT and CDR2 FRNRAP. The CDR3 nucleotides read TGTGCTAGTGGGAGAGGTTACGAGCAGTACTTC. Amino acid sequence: CASGRGYEQYF.

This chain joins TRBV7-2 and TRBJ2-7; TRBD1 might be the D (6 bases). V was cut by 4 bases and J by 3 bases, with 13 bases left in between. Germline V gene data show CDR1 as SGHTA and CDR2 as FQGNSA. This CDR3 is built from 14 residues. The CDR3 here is CASSSPGQNYEQYF. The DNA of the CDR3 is TGTGCCAGCAGCTCGCCGGGACAAAACTACGAGCAGTACTTC.

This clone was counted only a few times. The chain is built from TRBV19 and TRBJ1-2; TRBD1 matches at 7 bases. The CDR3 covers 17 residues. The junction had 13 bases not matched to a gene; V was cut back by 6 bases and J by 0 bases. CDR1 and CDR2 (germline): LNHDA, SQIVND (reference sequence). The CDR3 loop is CASRSQGLAGANYGYTF. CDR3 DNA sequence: TGTGCCAGTAGGTCACAGGGGCTCGCTGGGGCTAACTATGGCTACACCTTC.

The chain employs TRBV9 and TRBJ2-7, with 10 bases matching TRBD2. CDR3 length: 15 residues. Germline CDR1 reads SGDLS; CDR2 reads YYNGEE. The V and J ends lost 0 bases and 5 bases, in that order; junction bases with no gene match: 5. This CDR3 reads CASSVGGTSGDEQYF. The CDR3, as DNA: TGTGCCAGCAGCGTAGGGGGTACTAGCGGGGACGAGCAGTACTTC. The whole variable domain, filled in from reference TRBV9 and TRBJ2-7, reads DSGVTQTPKHLITATGQRVTLRCSPRSGDLSVYWYQQSLDQGLQFLIQYYNGEERAKGNILERFSAQQFPDLHSELNLSSLELGDSALYFCASSVGGTSGDEQYFGPGTRLTVT.

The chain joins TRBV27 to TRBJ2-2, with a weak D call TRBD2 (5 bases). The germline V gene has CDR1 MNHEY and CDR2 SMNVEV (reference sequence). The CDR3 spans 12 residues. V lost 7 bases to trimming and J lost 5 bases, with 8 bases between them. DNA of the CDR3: TGTGCCAGCAAGAGGGCTACCGGGGAGCTGTTTTTT. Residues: CASKRATGELFF.

The CDR3 DNA reads as TGTGCCAGCAGTTTGGACAAGGGCACAGATACGCAGTATTTT. Protein: CASSLDKGTDTQYF. The chain joins TRBV27 to TRBJ2-3; possibly TRBD1 for D (5 bases). Per germline, CDR1 MNHEY and CDR2 SMNVEV (reference sequence). Trimming left V 3 bases short and J 1 base short, with 8 bases between. The CDR3 sequence is 14 residues long.

CDR3 DNA sequence: TGTGCCAGCAGCCGACACAATGAGCAGTTCTTC. It specifies CASSRHNEQFF. The chain joins TRBV14 to TRBJ2-1, with D unresolved. Germline V gene sequence: CDR1 SGHDN, CDR2 FVKESK. The CDR3 loop spans 11 amino acids. V was shortened by 4 bases and J by 5 bases, with 3 bases between the two germline ends.

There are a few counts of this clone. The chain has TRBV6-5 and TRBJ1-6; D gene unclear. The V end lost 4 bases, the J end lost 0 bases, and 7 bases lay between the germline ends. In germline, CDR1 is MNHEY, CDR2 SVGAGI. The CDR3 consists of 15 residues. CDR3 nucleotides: TGTGCCAGCAGTTTAAAAAGCTCCTATAATTCACCCCTCCACTTT. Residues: CASSLKSSYNSPLHF.

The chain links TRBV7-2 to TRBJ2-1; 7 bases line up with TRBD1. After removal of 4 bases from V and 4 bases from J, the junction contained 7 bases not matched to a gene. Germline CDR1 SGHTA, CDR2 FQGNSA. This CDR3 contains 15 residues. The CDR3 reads CASSSRTGAYNEQFF. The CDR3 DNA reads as TGTGCCAGCAGCTCGCGGACAGGTGCGTACAATGAGCAGTTCTTC.

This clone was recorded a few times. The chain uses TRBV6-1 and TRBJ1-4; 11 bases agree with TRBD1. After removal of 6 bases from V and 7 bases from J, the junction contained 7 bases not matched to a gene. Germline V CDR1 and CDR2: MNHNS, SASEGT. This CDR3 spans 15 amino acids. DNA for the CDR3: TGTGCCAGCAGACCAAGGGGACAGGGGGGTGAAAAACTGTTTTTT. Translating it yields CASRPRGQGGEKLFF.